The source of this T cell receptor beta chain is a study of CD8+CD57+ T cells in acquired aplastic anemia. Genomic DNA served as template for TCR beta VDJ and CDR3 profiling. MiXCR was run by TCRdb on the reads, yielding one entry per CDR3 protein. The sample lists over 45,000 distinct CDR3 sequences; around 72% were seen once. The CDR3 is 15 amino acids. The V end lost 5 bases, the J end lost 0 bases, and 10 bases lay between the germline ends. CDR1 is KGHDR, CDR2 SFDVKD, per germline. The TCR was taken from a human donor in good health, serving as a control. The chain has TRBV24-1 and TRBJ1-5; TRBD1 might be the D (5 bases). The sequencing sample was made of sorted CD4+, CD8+, or CD8+CD57+ T cells (not recorded which) from PBMCs. DNA for the CDR3: TGTGCCACCAGTGCGGGGGTGGCTAGCAATCAGCCCCAGCATTTT. Translating gives CATSAGVASNQPQHF.